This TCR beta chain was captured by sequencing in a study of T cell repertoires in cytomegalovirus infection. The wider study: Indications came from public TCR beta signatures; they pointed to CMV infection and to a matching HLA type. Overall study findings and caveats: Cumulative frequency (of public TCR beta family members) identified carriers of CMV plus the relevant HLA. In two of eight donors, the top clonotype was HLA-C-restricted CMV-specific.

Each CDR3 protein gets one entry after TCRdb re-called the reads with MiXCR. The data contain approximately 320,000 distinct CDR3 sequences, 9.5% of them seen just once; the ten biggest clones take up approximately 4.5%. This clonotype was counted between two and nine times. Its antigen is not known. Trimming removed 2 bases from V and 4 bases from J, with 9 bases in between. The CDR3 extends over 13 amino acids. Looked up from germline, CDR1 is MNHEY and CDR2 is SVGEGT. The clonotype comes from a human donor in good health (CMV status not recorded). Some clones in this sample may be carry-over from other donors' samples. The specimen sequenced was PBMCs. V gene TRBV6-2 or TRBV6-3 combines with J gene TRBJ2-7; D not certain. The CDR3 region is CASSYGRFYEQYF. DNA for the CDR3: TGTGCCAGCAGTTACGGTCGCTTTTACGAGCAGTACTTC.